This T cell receptor (beta chain) is drawn from a study of blood T cells in healthy people across ages. Looking at the study overall: Through template switching, about one barcoded beta molecule was captured per two T cells, as measured in model experiments.

Donor samples were obtained from healthy Caucasian individuals from Russia, aged about 6 to 100. Total RNA extracted from each sample amounted to at least 5 micrograms. PCR was performed a second time for roughly 7 to 12 cycles using a sample-barcoded 5' primer and a J-beta primer mix. TCRdb independently ran MiXCR on the 5' RACE reads; one entry per CDR3 protein. Among hundreds of thousands of distinct CDR3 sequences, approximately 48% were seen once, and the ten largest hold about a fifth. The V and J ends lost 7 bases and 0 bases respectively, with 5 bases between them. CDR1 and CDR2 (germline): SQVTM, ANQGSEA. The CDR3 has 11 amino acids. Of note for this clonotype: Its target is unknown.

Notes on the study in general: Estimates of diversity drawn from one million T cells were considered underestimates.

The chain carries TRBV29-1 and TRBJ2-3; a weak D match, TRBD2 (5 bases). The receptor comes from a man aged 55 to 70 in good health. What was sequenced was blood. The CDR3 bases are TGCAGCGGGACTAGCACAGATACGCAGTATTTT. As protein: CSGTSTDTQYF.